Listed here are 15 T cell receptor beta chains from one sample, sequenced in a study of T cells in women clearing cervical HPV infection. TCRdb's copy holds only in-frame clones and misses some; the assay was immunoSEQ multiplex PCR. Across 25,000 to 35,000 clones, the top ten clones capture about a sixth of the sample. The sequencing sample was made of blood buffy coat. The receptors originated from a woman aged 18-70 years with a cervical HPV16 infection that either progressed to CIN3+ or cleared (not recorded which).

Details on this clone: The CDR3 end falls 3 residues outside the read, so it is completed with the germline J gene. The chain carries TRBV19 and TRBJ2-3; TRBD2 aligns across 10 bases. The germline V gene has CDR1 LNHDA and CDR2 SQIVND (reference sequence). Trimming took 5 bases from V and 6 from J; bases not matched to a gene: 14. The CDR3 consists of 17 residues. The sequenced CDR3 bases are TGTGCCAGTAGTCCTCGACTAGCGGGTACCCGTGGGGATACG. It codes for CASSPRLAGTRGDT. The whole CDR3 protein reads CASSPRLAGTRGDTQYF.

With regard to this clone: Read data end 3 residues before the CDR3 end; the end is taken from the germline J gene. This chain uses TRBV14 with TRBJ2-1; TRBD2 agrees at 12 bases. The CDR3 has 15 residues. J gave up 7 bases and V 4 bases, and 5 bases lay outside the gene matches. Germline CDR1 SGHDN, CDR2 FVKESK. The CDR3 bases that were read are TGTGCCAGCAGCCTCGGACTAGCGGGGATAAATGAG. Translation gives CASSLGLAGINE. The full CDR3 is CASSLGLAGINEQFF.

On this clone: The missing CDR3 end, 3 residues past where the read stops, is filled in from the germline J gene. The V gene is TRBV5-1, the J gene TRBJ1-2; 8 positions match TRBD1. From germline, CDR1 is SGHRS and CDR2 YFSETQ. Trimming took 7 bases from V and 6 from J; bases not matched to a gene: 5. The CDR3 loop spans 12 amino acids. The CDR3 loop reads CASRQGRDGYTF. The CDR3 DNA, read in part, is TGCGCCAGCCGACAGGGGAGGGATGGC.

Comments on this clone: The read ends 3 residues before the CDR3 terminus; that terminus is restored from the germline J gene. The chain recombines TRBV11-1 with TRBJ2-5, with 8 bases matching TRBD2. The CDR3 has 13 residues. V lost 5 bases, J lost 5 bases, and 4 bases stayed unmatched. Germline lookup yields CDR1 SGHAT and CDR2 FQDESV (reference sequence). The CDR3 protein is CASSISGAETQYF. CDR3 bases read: TGTGCCAGCAGCATTAGCGGGGCCGAGACC.

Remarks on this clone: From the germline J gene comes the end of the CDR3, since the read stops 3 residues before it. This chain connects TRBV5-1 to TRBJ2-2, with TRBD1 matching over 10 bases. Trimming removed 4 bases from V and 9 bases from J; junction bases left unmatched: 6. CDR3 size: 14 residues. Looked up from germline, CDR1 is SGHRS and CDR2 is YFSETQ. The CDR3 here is CASSPGQGFRELFF. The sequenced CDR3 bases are TGCGCCAGCAGCCCGGGACAGGGGTTTCGGGAG.

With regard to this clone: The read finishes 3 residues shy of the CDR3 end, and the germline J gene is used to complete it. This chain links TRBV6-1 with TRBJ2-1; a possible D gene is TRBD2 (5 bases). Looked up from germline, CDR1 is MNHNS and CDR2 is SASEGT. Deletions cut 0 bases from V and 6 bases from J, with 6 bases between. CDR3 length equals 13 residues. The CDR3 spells CASSEATTNEQFF. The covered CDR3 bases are TGTGCCAGCAGTGAAGCGACTACCAATGAG.

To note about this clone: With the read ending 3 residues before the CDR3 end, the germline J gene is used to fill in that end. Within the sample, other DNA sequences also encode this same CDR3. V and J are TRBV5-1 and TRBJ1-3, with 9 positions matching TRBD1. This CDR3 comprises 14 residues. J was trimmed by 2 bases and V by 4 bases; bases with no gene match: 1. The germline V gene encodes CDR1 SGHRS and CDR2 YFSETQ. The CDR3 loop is CASSGTGTGNTIYF. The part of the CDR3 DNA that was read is TGCGCCAGCAGCGGGACAGGGACTGGAAACACC.

The CDR3 loop is CASSGGGGGADTQYF. The DNA read from the CDR3 is TGTGCCAGCAGCGGGGGCGGGGGGGGAGCAGATACG. This rearrangement joins TRBV7-3 to TRBJ2-3, with 9 positions matching TRBD2. From the germline J gene comes the end of the CDR3, since the read stops 3 residues before it. Trimming took 5 bases from V and 4 from J; bases not matched to a gene: 7. Germline loops: CDR1 SGHTA, CDR2 FQGTGA. The CDR3 has 15 residues.

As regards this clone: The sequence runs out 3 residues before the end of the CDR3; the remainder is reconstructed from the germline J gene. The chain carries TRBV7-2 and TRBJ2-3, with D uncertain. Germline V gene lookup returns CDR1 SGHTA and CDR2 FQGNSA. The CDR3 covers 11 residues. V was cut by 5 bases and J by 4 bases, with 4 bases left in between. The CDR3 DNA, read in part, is TGTGCCAGCAGCCTTTCAGATACG. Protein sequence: CASSLSDT. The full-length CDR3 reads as CASSLSDTQYF.

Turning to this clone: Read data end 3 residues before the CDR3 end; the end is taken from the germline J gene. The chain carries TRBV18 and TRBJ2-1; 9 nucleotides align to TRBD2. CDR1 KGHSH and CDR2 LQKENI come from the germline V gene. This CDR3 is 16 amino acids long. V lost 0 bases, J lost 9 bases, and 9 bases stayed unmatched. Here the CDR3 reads CASSPPSLAGKTEQFF. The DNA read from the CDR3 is TGTGCCAGCTCACCACCTTCTCTAGCGGGGAAGACTGAG.

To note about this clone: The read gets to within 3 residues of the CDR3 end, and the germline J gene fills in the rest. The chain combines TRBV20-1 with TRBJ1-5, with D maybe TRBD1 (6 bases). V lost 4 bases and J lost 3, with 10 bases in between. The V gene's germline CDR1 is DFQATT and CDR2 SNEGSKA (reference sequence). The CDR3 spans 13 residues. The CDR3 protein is CSANREYNQPQHF. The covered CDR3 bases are TGCAGTGCTAACAGGGAATACAATCAGCCC.

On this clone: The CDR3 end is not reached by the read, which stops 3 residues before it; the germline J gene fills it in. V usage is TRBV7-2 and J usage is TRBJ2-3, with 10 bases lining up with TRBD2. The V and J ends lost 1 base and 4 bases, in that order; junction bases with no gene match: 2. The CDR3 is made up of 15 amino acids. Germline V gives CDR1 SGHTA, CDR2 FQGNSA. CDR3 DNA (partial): TGTGCCAGCAGCTTAGGACTAGCGGGTGCAGATACG. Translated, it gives CASSLGLAGADT. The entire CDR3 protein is CASSLGLAGADTQYF.

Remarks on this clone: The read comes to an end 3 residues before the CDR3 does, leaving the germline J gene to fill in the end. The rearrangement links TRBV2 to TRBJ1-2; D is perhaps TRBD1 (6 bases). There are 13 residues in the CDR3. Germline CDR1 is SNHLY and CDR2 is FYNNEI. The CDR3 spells CASSGQGRETYTF. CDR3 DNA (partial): TGTGCCAGCAGTGGTCAGGGGCGAGAGACC.

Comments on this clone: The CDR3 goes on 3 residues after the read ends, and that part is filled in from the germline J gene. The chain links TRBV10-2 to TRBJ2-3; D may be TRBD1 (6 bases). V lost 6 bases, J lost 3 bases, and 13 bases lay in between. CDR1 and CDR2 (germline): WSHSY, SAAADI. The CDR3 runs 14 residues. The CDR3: CASSPGQITDTQYF. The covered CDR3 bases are TGCGCCAGCAGCCCGGGACAAATAACAGATACG.

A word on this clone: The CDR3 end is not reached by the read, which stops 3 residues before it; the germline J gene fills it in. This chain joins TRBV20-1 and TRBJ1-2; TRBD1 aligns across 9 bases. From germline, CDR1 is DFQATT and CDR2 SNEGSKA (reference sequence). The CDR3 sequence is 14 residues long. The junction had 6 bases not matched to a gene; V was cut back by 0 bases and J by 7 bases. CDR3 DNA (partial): TGCAGTGCTAGAGATGTCACAGGGGGCGGTGGC. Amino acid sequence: CSARDVTGGGG. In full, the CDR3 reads CSARDVTGGGGYTF.